A selection of T cell receptor beta chains follows, all from one sample in a study of cytomegalovirus exposure and HLA in healthy donors. Sequencing used immunoSEQ multiplex PCR; TCRdb keeps in-frame clones, though not all of them. Among about 190,000 clones listed, more than 75% were seen once. Sequenced material: PBMCs. These receptors all come from a woman younger than 45 in good health and CMV-seropositive. The CDR3 runs from the conserved cysteine through the conserved F or W. Fields, in order: V gene, J gene, D gene, CDR3 protein. The D gene is left open where the match is weak.

TRBV29-1,TRBJ2-2,.,CSVPRGDAGELFF
TRBV6-5,TRBJ1-4,TRBD1,CASSYHSGTGGEKLFF
TRBV11-3,TRBJ2-7,.,CASSLGGLGSYEQYF
TRBV5-1,TRBJ1-4,.,CASSLVSGTNEKLFF
TRBV4-1,TRBJ2-1,.,CASSQVRWAYNEQFF
TRBV2,TRBJ1-2,TRBD1,CASSEGPGQGAMGYTF
TRBV5-1,TRBJ2-5,.,CASPRQGGQETQYF
TRBV2,TRBJ2-3,TRBD2,CASRTSGIISDTQYF
TRBV30,TRBJ1-2,.,CAWRRPGINYGYTF
TRBV5-4,TRBJ2-5,.,CASSLAGTATQYF
TRBV30,TRBJ2-3,.,CAWRVRSTDTQYF
TRBV9,TRBJ2-2,TRBD2,CASSVGLAVNTGELFF
TRBV7-9,TRBJ1-2,.,CASSPAGDGYTF
TRBV4-2,TRBJ2-4,.,CASSPFSGAKNIQYF
TRBV10-2,TRBJ2-5,.,CASSVLQETQYF
TRBV10-3,TRBJ1-6,TRBD1,CAISSDRGNSPLHF
TRBV6-5,TRBJ1-5,TRBD1,CASSTGGAQPQHF
TRBV7-9,TRBJ2-7,.,CASGLGAGGLEQYF
TRBV2,TRBJ2-7,TRBD2,CASRTSGAGEQYF
TRBV5-1,TRBJ2-3,.,CASSLDSARPDTQYF
TRBV14,TRBJ2-2,.,CASSQDLAGELFF
TRBV7-8,TRBJ2-2,TRBD2,CASSASTSGGDTGELFF
TRBV15,TRBJ2-7,TRBD1,CATSREGTGDYEQYF
TRBV13,TRBJ2-1,.,CASSSTGKPHNEQFF
TRBV7-2,TRBJ2-7,TRBD2,CASSLRLAGSRLYEQYF
TRBV7-9,TRBJ2-7,.,CASNHQTSDEQYF
TRBV6-4,TRBJ2-3,TRBD1,CASSDGEQGADTQYF
TRBV5-4,TRBJ2-5,TRBD2,CASSSDRGGTQYF
TRBV28,TRBJ2-3,.,CASSYDNTDTQYF
TRBV27,TRBJ2-1,.,CASSLSYLRGNNEQFF
TRBV28,TRBJ2-7,.,CASSYGKFYEQYF
TRBV6-6,TRBJ1-1,TRBD1,CASSCGTDHLNTEAFF
TRBV5-1,TRBJ2-1,.,CASSLDGLVNEQFF
TRBV29-1,TRBJ1-1,.,CSVRKLNTEAFF
TRBV5-1,TRBJ2-3,TRBD2,CASASGVPDTQYF
TRBV13,TRBJ2-5,TRBD2,CASSSRSGLQETQYF
TRBV28,TRBJ2-3,TRBD1,CASLDRGPDTQYF
TRBV6-1,TRBJ2-5,TRBD2,CASRMSGAETQYF
TRBV4-2,TRBJ1-3,.,CASSPREVSGNTIYF
TRBV7-2,TRBJ1-2,TRBD1,CASSLAWTGDYGYTF
TRBV6-6,TRBJ2-5,.,CASRGGGEETQYF
TRBV29-1,TRBJ2-3,.,CSVWDITDTQYF
TRBV11-2,TRBJ2-7,TRBD2,CASRSAGVQFYEQYF
TRBV2,TRBJ1-2,.,CASNDRGGAYGYTF
TRBV5-5,TRBJ2-7,TRBD2,CASRSVSGSGEQYF
TRBV7-9,TRBJ2-7,.,CASSSRDSDSYEQYF
TRBV5-6,TRBJ1-1,.,CASRAETGLMNTEAFF
TRBV25-1,TRBJ2-1,.,CASRGGALNEQFF
TRBV5-6,TRBJ2-7,.,CASSFGEVYEQYF
TRBV7-9,TRBJ1-5,.,CSSSKGQGLGNQPQHF
TRBV4-3,TRBJ2-3,.,CASSSRESTDTQYF
TRBV5-1,TRBJ1-2,.,CASSLTTSNYGYTF
TRBV10-3,TRBJ2-1,.,CAIKRDSSYNEQFF